This section outlines one TCR beta chain sequence together with its context. The antigen is not known. The sample belongs to a study of OX40 agonist ivuxolimab in advanced cancers. Study-wide findings and caveats: On average, a greater number of expanded clones characterised CD8+ T cells relative to CD4+.

Some clones are missing from TCRdb's copy, which holds only in-frame ones; the method was immunoSEQ multiplex PCR. Here the sample spans tens of thousands of clones, more than 85% being singletons. The CDR3 spans 13 residues. Germline CDR1 is SGHDT and CDR2 is YYEEEE. Between the trimmed V and J ends, which lost 4 bases and 4 bases, there was a span of 11 bases. The chain recombines TRBV5-6 with TRBJ1-2; TRBD1 is a possible D gene (6 bases). The TCR was taken from an adult with an advanced solid tumor such as melanoma, head and neck, liver or kidney cancer. The sequencing here drew on CD4+ or CD8+ T cells sorted from blood, taken in a trial of the OX40 agonist ivuxolimab. The CDR3 DNA reads as TGTGCCAGCAGCCCTAAAGGGGGCTATGGCTACACCTTC. Its protein is CASSPKGGYGYTF.